This T cell receptor beta chain was recovered during a study of early T cells in non-severe SARS-CoV-2 infection. This clonotype was counted a few times. Trimming shortened V by 3 bases and J by 4 bases, and 18 bases separated the two germline ends. The germline V gene encodes CDR1 SGHAT and CDR2 FQNNGV. This CDR3 spans 17 amino acids. TCRdb reprocessed the 5' RACE reads with MiXCR, giving one entry per CDR3 protein. The top ten clones hold about 4.6% of a sample with around 83,000 distinct CDR3 sequences, about 12% of them seen once. The source of this sequence is an adult who was a healthcare worker with PCR-confirmed SARS-CoV-2 infection or an uninfected control (not recorded which). The sequences come from whole blood, collected at baseline. V is TRBV11-2 and J is TRBJ1-4; the D gene is possibly TRBD1 (5 bases). The CDR3 reads CASSFDIRGAGNEKLFF. CDR3 nucleotides: TGTGCCAGCAGCTTTGACATTCGAGGGGCGGGTAATGAAAAACTGTTTTTT.